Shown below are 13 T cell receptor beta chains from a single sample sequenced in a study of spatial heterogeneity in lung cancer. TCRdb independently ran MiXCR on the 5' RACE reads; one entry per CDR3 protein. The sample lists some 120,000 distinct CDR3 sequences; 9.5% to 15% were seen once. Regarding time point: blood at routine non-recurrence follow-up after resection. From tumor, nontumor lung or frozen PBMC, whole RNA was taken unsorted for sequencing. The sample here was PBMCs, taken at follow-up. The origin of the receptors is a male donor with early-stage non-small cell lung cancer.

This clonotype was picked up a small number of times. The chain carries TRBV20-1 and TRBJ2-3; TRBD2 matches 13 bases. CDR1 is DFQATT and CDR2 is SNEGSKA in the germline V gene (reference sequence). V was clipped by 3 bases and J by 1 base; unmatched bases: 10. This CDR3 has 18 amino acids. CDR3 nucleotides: TGCAGTGCTAGTCAGACTAGCGGGGGGCCTTGGGGCACAGATACGCAGTATTTT. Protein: CSASQTSGGPWGTDTQYF.

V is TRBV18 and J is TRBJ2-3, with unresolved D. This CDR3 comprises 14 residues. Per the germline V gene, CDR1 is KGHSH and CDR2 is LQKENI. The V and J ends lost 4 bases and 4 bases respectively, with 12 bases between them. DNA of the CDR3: TGTGCCAGCTCACACCCAACGGAGTCAGATACGCAGTATTTT. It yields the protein CASSHPTESDTQYF.

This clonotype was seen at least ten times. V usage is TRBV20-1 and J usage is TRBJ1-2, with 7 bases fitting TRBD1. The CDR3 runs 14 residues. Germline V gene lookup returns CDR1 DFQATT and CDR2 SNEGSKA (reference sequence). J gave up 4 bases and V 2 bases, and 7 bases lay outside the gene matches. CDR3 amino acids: CSARNRGSSYGYTF. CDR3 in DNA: TGCAGTGCTAGAAACAGGGGTAGTAGCTATGGCTACACCTTC.

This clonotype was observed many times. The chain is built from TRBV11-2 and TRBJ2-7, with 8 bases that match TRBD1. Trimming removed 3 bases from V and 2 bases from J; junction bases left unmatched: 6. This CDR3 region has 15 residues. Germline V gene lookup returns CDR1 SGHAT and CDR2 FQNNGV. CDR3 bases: TGTGCCAGCAGCTTCCGACAGGGGACCACCTACGAGCAGTACTTC. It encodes CASSFRQGTTYEQYF. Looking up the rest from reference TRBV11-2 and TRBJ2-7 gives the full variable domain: EAGVAQSPRYKIIEKRQSVAFWCNPISGHATLYWYQQILGQGPKLLIQFQNNGVVDDSQLPKDRFSAERLKGVDSTLKIQPAKLEDSAVYLCASSFRQGTTYEQYFGPGTRLTVT.

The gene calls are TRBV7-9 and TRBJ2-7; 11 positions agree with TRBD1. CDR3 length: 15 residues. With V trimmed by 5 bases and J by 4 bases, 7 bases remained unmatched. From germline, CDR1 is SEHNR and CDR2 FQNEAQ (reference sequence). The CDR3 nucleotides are TGTGCCAGCAGCCGAGGGGACAGGGGGACGTACGAGCAGTACTTC. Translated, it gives CASSRGDRGTYEQYF.

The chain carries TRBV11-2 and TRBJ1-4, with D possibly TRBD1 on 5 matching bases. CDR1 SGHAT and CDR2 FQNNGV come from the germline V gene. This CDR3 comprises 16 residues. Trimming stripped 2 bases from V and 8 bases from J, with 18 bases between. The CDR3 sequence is CASSLRGATLTEKLFF. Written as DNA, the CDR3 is TGTGCCAGCAGCTTACGAGGGGCCACCCTGACCGAAAAACTGTTTTTT.

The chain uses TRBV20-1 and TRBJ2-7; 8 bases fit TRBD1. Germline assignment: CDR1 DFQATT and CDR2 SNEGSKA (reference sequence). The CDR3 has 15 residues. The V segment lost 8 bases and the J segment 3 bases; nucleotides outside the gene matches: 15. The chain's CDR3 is CSTRGWDRRSYEQYF. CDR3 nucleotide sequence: TGCAGTACCCGCGGATGGGACAGGAGAAGCTACGAGCAGTACTTC.

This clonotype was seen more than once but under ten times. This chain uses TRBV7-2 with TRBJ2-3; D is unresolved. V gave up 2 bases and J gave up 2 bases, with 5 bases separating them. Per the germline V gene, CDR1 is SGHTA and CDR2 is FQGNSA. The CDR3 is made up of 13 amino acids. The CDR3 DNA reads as TGTGCCAGCAGCTTATCGGTCACAGATACGCAGTATTTT. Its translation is CASSLSVTDTQYF. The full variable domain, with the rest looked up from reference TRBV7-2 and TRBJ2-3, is GAGVSQSPSNKVTEKGKDVELRCDPISGHTALYWYRQSLGQGLEFLIYFQGNSAPDKSGLPSDRFSAERTGGSVSTLTIQRTQQEDSAVYLCASSLSVTDTQYFGPGTRLTVL.

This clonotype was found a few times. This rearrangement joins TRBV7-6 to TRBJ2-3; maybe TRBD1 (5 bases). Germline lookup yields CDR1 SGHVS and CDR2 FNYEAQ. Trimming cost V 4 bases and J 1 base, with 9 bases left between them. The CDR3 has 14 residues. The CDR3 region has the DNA TGTGCCAGCAGCTGGTCGACAGGCACAGATACGCAGTATTTT. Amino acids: CASSWSTGTDTQYF. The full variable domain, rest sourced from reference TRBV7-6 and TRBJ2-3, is GAGVSQSPRYKVTKRGQDVALRCDPISGHVSLYWYRQALGQGPEFLTYFNYEAQQDKSGLPNDRFSAERPEGSISTLTIQRTEQRDSAMYRCASSWSTGTDTQYFGPGTRLTVL.

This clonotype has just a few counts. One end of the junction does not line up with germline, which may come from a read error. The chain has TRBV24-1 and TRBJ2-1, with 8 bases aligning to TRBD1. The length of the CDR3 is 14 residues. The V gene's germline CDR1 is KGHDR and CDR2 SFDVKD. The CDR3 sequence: CATSEPTGERSWIF. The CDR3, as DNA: TGTGCCACCAGTGAGCCGACAGGGGAACGCTCTTGGATCTTC.

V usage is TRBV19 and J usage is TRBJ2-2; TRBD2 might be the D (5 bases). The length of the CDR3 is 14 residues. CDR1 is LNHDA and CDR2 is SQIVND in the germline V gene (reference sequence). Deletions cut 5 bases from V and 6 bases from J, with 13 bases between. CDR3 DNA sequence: TGTGCCAGTAGTCGGGGTTTGGACGCCGGGGAGCTGTTTTTT. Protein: CASSRGLDAGELFF.

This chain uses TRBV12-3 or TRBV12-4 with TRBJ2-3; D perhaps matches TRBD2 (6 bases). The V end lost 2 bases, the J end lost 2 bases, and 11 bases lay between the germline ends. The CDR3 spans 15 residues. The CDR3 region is CASSLRTIPTDTQYF. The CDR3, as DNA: TGTGCCAGCAGTTTACGGACTATTCCCACAGATACGCAGTATTTT.

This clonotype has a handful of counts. In DNA form, the CDR3 reads TGTGCCAGCAGTTTATTCGGGCCCCCGGGGGCCTACGAGCAGTACTTC. Encoded protein: CASSLFGPPGAYEQYF. The chain carries TRBV27 and TRBJ2-7; TRBD2 might be the D (6 bases). Trimming shortened V by 1 base and J by 2 bases, and 15 bases separated the two germline ends. The CDR3 spans 16 residues. The V gene's germline CDR1 is MNHEY and CDR2 SMNVEV (reference sequence).